The present T cell receptor beta chain was sequenced within a study of beta chain features in type 1 diabetes. The overall study: Analysis included 100 million to 140 million sorted cells drawn from all samples.

The ends were cut back, 3 bases at V and 5 bases at J, with 13 bases in the middle. The CDR3 runs 14 residues. Germline lookup yields CDR1 SNHLY and CDR2 FYNNEI. TCRB transcripts that were expressed got sequenced, as all of the isolated RNA had been reverse transcribed. Method: immunoSEQ multiplex PCR; TCRdb's copy keeps in-frame clones and lacks some. The sample shows about 40,000 clones, around half of them seen only once. This clone was detected only a few times. The source is a woman aged 18-29 years in good health. The chain has TRBV2 and TRBJ2-5; possible D gene TRBD2, 5 bases. Sequencing input: central memory CD4+ T cells from blood. Here the CDR3 DNA reads TGTGCCAGCAGTGAGAATGGAGGCGGTGAGACCCAGTACTTC. Translating it yields CASSENGGGETQYF.